The text below deals with one T cell receptor beta chain. The antigen remains unidentified. An end of the junction does not agree with germline; a read error may underlie this. Use of 60 Vbeta and 13 Jbeta primers characterized the PCR. Measured with immunoSEQ multiplex PCR; TCRdb has only the in-frame clones, and not every one. This table holds about 160,000 clones, approximately 80% found once. The CDR3 spans 12 residues. The germline CDR1 and CDR2 sequences are SEHNR and FQNEAQ (reference sequence). All the people who gave samples were healthy bone marrow donors. The data are from a study of cytomegalovirus exposure and HLA in healthy donors. Overall study findings and caveats: DRB1 showed the most TCR associations and HLA-C the fewest in a later analysis, as rates varied by HLA locus. Relative to the approximately 670-donor mean, N-insertions were reportedly fewer in an Asian-associated ancestry cluster in a later analysis.

The clonotype was recovered from a young woman in good health and CMV-seronegative. J is TRBJ1-3 and V is TRBV7-9; D remains ambiguous. The sequenced sample consisted of PBMCs. In nucleotides, the CDR3 is TGTTCCAGCAGCCACGACAGAAACACCATATATTTT. Protein product: CSSSHDRNTIYF.